What follows are 10 T cell receptor beta chains derived from one specimen sequenced in a study of PD-1 blockade in mismatch repair-deficient tumors. Generated by immunoSEQ multiplex PCR, the TCRdb table keeps only in-frame clones and is missing some. Of around 120,000 clones detected, about nine tenths appear once; the ten largest clones hold approximately 10%. The material was peripheral blood, obtained almost 74 weeks after starting pembrolizumab. The receptors derive from an adult with mismatch repair-deficient cancer.

The V call is TRBV5-4, the J call TRBJ2-5; the match to TRBD2 covers 9 bases. After removal of 3 bases from V and 4 bases from J, the junction contained 13 bases not matched to a gene. Germline V gene data show CDR1 as SGHNT and CDR2 as YYREEE (reference sequence). The CDR3 runs to 17 residues. The CDR3 bases are TGTGCCAGCAGCTCCGGTGGTAGCGGGAGTGGGGGAGAGACCCAGTACTTC. Protein: CASSSGGSGSGGETQYF.

The chain links TRBV4-2 to TRBJ2-2; D not resolved. The V end was cut by 0 bases, the J end by 4 bases, with 18 bases between. The CDR3 has 18 residues. Germline V gene data show CDR1 as LGHNA and CDR2 as YNFKEQ. CDR3 in DNA: TGTGCCAGCAGCCAAGATTTTTTTAGCTGGTCGAGCACCGGGGAGCTGTTTTTT. It yields the protein CASSQDFFSWSSTGELFF.

The rearrangement uses TRBV28 and TRBJ2-7; 8 bases agree with TRBD1. This CDR3 region has 13 residues. Looked up from germline, CDR1 is MDHEN and CDR2 is SYDVKM. Unmatched junction bases numbered 7, after V lost 7 bases and J lost 5 bases. CDR3 in DNA: TGTGCCAGCAATTCACAGGGGGAGAACGAGCAGTACTTC. Residues: CASNSQGENEQYF.

Worth noting for this clone: Other DNA sequences in this sample translate to the same CDR3. This chain links TRBV7-9 with TRBJ2-7, with D unclear. V was clipped by 1 base and J by 2 bases, with 3 bases between them. From germline, CDR1 is SEHNR and CDR2 FQNEAQ (reference sequence). The CDR3 covers 12 residues. CDR3 loop: CASSLVPYEQYF. CDR3 sequence (DNA): TGTGCCAGCAGCTTAGTTCCCTACGAGCAGTACTTC.

The rearrangement uses TRBV2 and TRBJ2-7, with 13 bases lining up with TRBD2. CDR3 length: 14 residues. V was pared by 6 bases and J by 6 bases, with 5 bases of the junction left unmatched. CDR1 SNHLY and CDR2 FYNNEI come from the germline V gene. The CDR3 DNA follows: TGTGCCAGCAGGCGGACTAGCGGGAGAGCCGAGCAGTACTTC. Protein: CASRRTSGRAEQYF.

The chain is built from TRBV9 and TRBJ2-5, with D perhaps TRBD2 (6 bases). The ends were cut back, 3 bases at V and 3 bases at J, with 12 bases in the middle. Per the germline V gene, CDR1 is SGDLS and CDR2 is YYNGEE. The CDR3 has 14 residues. The chain's CDR3 is CASSDPGGKETQYF. The CDR3, as DNA: TGTGCCAGCAGCGATCCCGGAGGGAAAGAGACCCAGTACTTC. The full variable domain, completed using reference TRBV9 and TRBJ2-5, is DSGVTQTPKHLITATGQRVTLRCSPRSGDLSVYWYQQSLDQGLQFLIQYYNGEERAKGNILERFSAQQFPDLHSELNLSSLELGDSALYFCASSDPGGKETQYFGPGTRLLVL.

The V call is TRBV4-1, the J call TRBJ2-7, with 7 bases fitting TRBD1. This CDR3 has 13 amino acids. CDR1 is MGHRA, CDR2 YSYEKL, per germline. V shed 1 base and J 7 bases; nucleotides not matched to a gene: 4. The CDR3 loop reads CASSQAPGQEQYF. The CDR3 nucleotides are TGCGCCAGCAGCCAAGCCCCGGGACAGGAGCAGTACTTC.

V is TRBV28 and J is TRBJ1-1; weak D call: TRBD1 (5 bases). The V end was cut by 6 bases, the J end by 1 base, with 15 bases between. Germline V gene data show CDR1 as MDHEN and CDR2 as SYDVKM. This CDR3 spans 15 amino acids. In nucleotides, the CDR3 is TGTGCCAGCAGCCCTCCGGGAGGGGCGAACACTGAAGCTTTCTTT. It encodes CASSPPGGANTEAFF.

The rearrangement uses TRBV7-2 and TRBJ2-5; maybe TRBD2 (5 bases). V lost 7 bases to trimming and J lost 7 bases, with 25 bases between them. Germline values: CDR1 SGHTA, CDR2 FQGNSA. The CDR3 extends over 16 amino acids. The CDR3 reads CASTAMGVFTGGTQYF. DNA of the CDR3: TGTGCCAGCACCGCGATGGGAGTTTTCACCGGAGGGACCCAGTACTTC.

This rearrangement joins TRBV11-2 to TRBJ2-3; D is undetermined. V dropped 6 bases and J dropped 3 bases, with 4 bases sitting between them. The CDR3 totals 11 residues. Per the germline V gene, CDR1 is SGHAT and CDR2 is FQNNGV. The CDR3: CASSQTDTQYF. The CDR3, as DNA: TGTGCCAGCAGTCAAACAGATACGCAGTATTTT.